Below, one TCR beta chain is given with its context. Its matching antigen is unknown. The sample originates from a study of regulatory T cells in long-lasting Graves disease. General observations from the study: Persistent disease was associated with favored TRBV28 usage and with favored use of TRBJ1-2 and TRBJ2-5.

With iRepertoire HTBI primers and Arm-PCR of CDR3 regions, TCR beta libraries were built. TCRdb re-called the multiplex PCR reads through MiXCR, storing one row per CDR3 protein. The data contain approximately 500,000 distinct CDR3 sequences, approximately 21% of them singletons. Time point described: persistent/refractory GD, antithyroid drugs over 5 years with positive TRAb. RNA from PBMCs was the source of the TCR library. American Thyroid Association guidelines defined how Graves' disease was diagnosed. The CDR3 has 16 residues. Looked up from germline, CDR1 is SGHRS and CDR2 is YFSETQ. Unmatched junction bases numbered 12, after V lost 5 bases and J lost 4 bases.

Sequences were derived from peripheral blood mononuclear cells (PBMCs), sampled when the disease was refractory, from a patient treated with antithyroid drugs. V and J are TRBV5-1 and TRBJ1-3, with 7 bases that match TRBD1. The receptor was isolated from a female donor with Graves disease. The chain's CDR3 is CASSFLDRERGNTIYF. CDR3 nucleotides: TGCGCCAGCAGTTTCCTCGACAGGGAACGAGGAAACACCATATATTTT.